Listed below are T cell receptor beta chains from one sample, sequenced in a study of blood T cell repertoires in COVID-19. Libraries were prepared by immunoSEQ multiplex PCR; TCRdb keeps only in-frame clonotypes and omits some of them. This table holds some 74,000 clones, roughly 88% found once. The sequenced material came from peripheral blood. The source of these receptors is a man in his fifties with acute or convalescent COVID-19. Each CDR3 is given with its conserved first and last residue.

j_gene | v_gene | CDR3aa
TRBJ2-1 | TRBV5-1 | CASSSQRGGFNEQFF
TRBJ2-3 | TRBV19 | CASSIDGYTQYF
TRBJ2-2 | TRBV5-1 | CASSLSGGRTGELFF
TRBJ1-6 | TRBV3-1/TRBV3-2 | CASSGTGVYSPLHF
TRBJ1-1 | TRBV7-9 | CASSLDGGRRNTEAFF
TRBJ1-4 | TRBV28 | CASSAGTANEKLFF
TRBJ1-4 | TRBV6-5 | CASTQGQGGEKLFF
TRBJ2-2 | TRBV3-1/TRBV3-2 | CASNPGHLNTGELFF
TRBJ2-3 | TRBV6-5 | CASSYSRLVTDTQYF
TRBJ2-5 | TRBV12-3/TRBV12-4 | CASSPDTKETQYF
TRBJ2-3 | TRBV2 | CASSESRVADTQYF
TRBJ2-1 | TRBV4-2 | CASSQDAYTGNRFEQFF
TRBJ2-7 | TRBV10-1 | CAGPCFVTGDREQYF
TRBJ1-2 | TRBV27 | CASSPGGTRQYGYTF
TRBJ2-1 | TRBV18 | CASSLGLAGRLEDEQFF
TRBJ1-1 | TRBV4-1 | CASSKKGAVNTEAFF
TRBJ2-5 | TRBV10-1 | CASSGGQGRETQYF
TRBJ1-2 | TRBV28 | CASSGGAWDYGYTF
TRBJ2-3 | TRBV5-4 | CASSPLAGEGDTQYF
TRBJ2-1 | TRBV5-1 | CASREQGYINEQFF
TRBJ1-1 | TRBV19 | CASSINGGRVGTEAFF
TRBJ2-7 | TRBV5-6 | CASSLRLAGGREQYF
TRBJ1-3 | TRBV18 | CASSSAGRIISGNTIYF
TRBJ2-7 | TRBV5-1 | CASSLSTPTPWTGEYEQYF
TRBJ2-6 | TRBV18 | CASSPRAGLNSGANVLTF
TRBJ1-1 | TRBV30 | CAWSVGTGGYRSTEAFF
TRBJ2-7 | TRBV11-1 | CASSLKGGQGVQYF
TRBJ2-7 | TRBV18 | CASSPRDRAAYEQYF
TRBJ1-1 | TRBV5-1 | CASSPSRAGGTEAFF
TRBJ2-3 | TRBV5-4 | CASSYRDRTDTQYF
TRBJ1-1 | TRBV5-4 | CASSLVAGKVAFF
TRBJ1-2 | TRBV25-1 | CASRSPGGGYGYTF
TRBJ1-2 | TRBV2 | CATRTGEGNYGYTF
TRBJ2-2 | TRBV28 | CAWGTGVSANTGELFF